This T cell receptor beta chain was recorded in a study of blood T cell repertoires in COVID-19 (TCRdb year 2020). For the wider study: The collaborator samples originated in the United States, Italy and Spain and spanned the acute and convalescent phases of COVID-19. Deeply sampled blood TCRbeta repertoires from subjects exposed to, actively infected with, or recovered from COVID-19 were included in the dataset. The samples were drawn from the first 160 participants of the ongoing ImmuneRACE study and from 1,254 subjects provided by 6 global collaborators. HLA class I and class II types, where available, came from metadata supplied by the sample provider rather than from assay-based typing. The repertoires were made available in a free public database intended to serve as a resource for research on the immune response to SARS-CoV-2. Nearly every sample came with metadata listing a de-identified subject ID, COVID-19 status, age in years and sex. The prospective study material was composed of cDNA or gDNA derived from T cells, B-cell-depleted T cells, or PBMCs.

TCRbeta CDR3 regions were amplified from genomic DNA by means of the immunoSEQ Assay, a bias-controlled multiplex PCR. Turning to the authors' computational methods: The number of nucleated cells in each sample was estimated from the amplification of reference gene primers within the assay. To quantify the absolute abundance of each unique TCRbeta CDR3 rearrangement, sequence reads were collapsed and filtered. For each sample, productive Simpson clonality was calculated as the square root of Simpson's diversity index over productive rearrangements. TCRdb took over this immuneACCESS table, retaining in-frame rearrangements with V and J assigned. Such tables are incomplete; in checked studies, under half of the missing clones stem from an unresolved V gene, and the remainder is unexplained. V and J calls and clone size are as listed in that table; D and trimming were resolved from the DNA. This sample holds about 150,000 clones; 60% to 85% were observed only once. In total, the top ten clones hold 8.6% of the sample.

Beyond this particular receptor, the publication reports: The amount of clinical and demographic metadata varied by source and participant and was provided uncurated.

Looking up the germline V gene yields CDR1 SGHVS and CDR2 FQNEAQ. CDR3 length: 14 amino acids, cysteine to phenylalanine. Just CDR3 DNA is preserved here, 42 bases in frame from base 1. From V the trimming removes 4 bases and from J it removes 8 bases, while the gene matches leave 10 bases of the junction unaccounted for. Collaborating institutions collected whole blood in K2EDTA tubes following their own protocols. For TCRbeta analysis, collaborators shipped samples as frozen whole blood, isolated PBMCs, or DNA extracted from either of those sample types. A word on this clone: Its antigen is still unknown. Base qualities were left out, and no much larger clone turns up one base away.

The chain is encoded by TRBV7-8 joined to TRBJ1-2; the central 7 bases match TRBD1. The sequencing sample was made of peripheral blood. This receptor was identified in a middle-aged man with active or convalescent COVID-19. The nucleotide sequence reads TGTGCCAGCAGCTCGACAGGGCCTCAAGGCGGCTACACCTTC. Translated, this gives CASSSTGPQGGYTF.